The entry that follows covers one TCR beta chain sequence. The antigen it recognizes is unknown. Nothing much larger sits one base from this clone, and base qualities are not available. This sample was taken from a study of T cell changes during pregnancy in multiple sclerosis (dated by TCRdb to between 2018 and 2020). Regarding the research as a whole: In women with multiple sclerosis, the researchers looked at how the T cell repertoire shifted as pregnancy progressed.

The library was generated by the immunoSEQ multiplex PCR assay. Held by TCRdb, this immuneACCESS table contains in-frame sequences only and omits some clones. Under half of the omission traces to an unresolved V gene where checked; the cause of the rest is unknown. For this sample the table gives 79,000 or so clones, of which 88% were detected only once. Jointly, the top ten make up less than 3.5% of the sample. V is cut by 5 bases and J by 7 bases, and the space between the germline ends is 15 bases. From the cysteine up to the phenylalanine, the CDR3 has a length of 14 residues. Solely the CDR3 DNA is kept, with 42 bases framed from the first base. From the germline V gene (reference sequence), CDR1 is SEHNR and CDR2 is FQNEAQ.

Material: peripheral blood, obtained before pregnancy. The V and J segments used are TRBV7-9 and TRBJ1-5; TRBD1 is a possible D gene, resting on 6 matching bases. The TCR originated in a female donor with multiple sclerosis, enrolled in a pregnancy study. CDR3 reads: CASSRDTTWQPQHF. The nucleotide sequence is TGTGCCAGCAGCCGGGACACAACCTGGCAGCCCCAGCATTTT.